The 15 T cell receptor beta chains reported below all come from one sample, sequenced in a study of cytomegalovirus exposure and HLA in healthy donors. Method: immunoSEQ multiplex PCR; TCRdb's copy keeps in-frame clones and lacks some. The sample contains 65,000 to 95,000 clones, roughly 93% of which appear only once. Sequenced sample: PBMCs. The receptors were sampled from a woman in her thirties in good health and CMV-seronegative.

The V call is TRBV6-1, the J call TRBJ1-5; 10 bases align to TRBD1. Germline assignment: CDR1 MNHNS and CDR2 SASEGT. The V segment lost 7 bases and the J segment 0 bases; nucleotides outside the gene matches: 3. The CDR3 consists of 15 residues. The CDR3 DNA sequence: TGTGCCAGCAATCGACAGGGGGCTAGCAATCAGCCCCAGCATTTT. Protein product: CASNRQGASNQPQHF.

The rearrangement joins TRBV7-9 to TRBJ1-4, with 9 nucleotides matching TRBD1. The length of the CDR3 is 12 residues. V shed 11 bases, J shed 6 bases, and the junction held 4 bases outside the gene matches. Germline V gene lookup returns CDR1 SEHNR and CDR2 FQNEAQ (reference sequence). CDR3 residues: CAGQGLDEKLFF. The CDR3 nucleotides are TGTGCCGGACAGGGGTTGGATGAAAAACTGTTTTTT.

The genes are TRBV27 and TRBJ1-2; no reliable D call. This CDR3 region has 17 residues. In germline, CDR1 is MNHEY, CDR2 SMNVEV (reference sequence). The germline V and J ends were trimmed by 8 bases and 0 bases, with 22 bases remaining between them. DNA of the CDR3: TGTGCCAGCTCCTCGTCGGCAGCACTATTAGCTAACTATGGCTACACCTTC. Residues: CASSSSAALLANYGYTF.

This sequence joins TRBV5-1 and TRBJ2-1; TRBD2 is a possible D gene (5 bases). This CDR3 spans 15 amino acids. The V and J ends lost 0 bases and 0 bases respectively, with 7 bases between them. Germline assignment: CDR1 SGHRS and CDR2 YFSETQ. DNA of the CDR3: TGCGCCAGCAGCTTGGGAGGGCCCTCCTACAATGAGCAGTTCTTC. It is translated as CASSLGGPSYNEQFF.

The chain employs TRBV9 and TRBJ1-2, with D unresolved. V lost 3 bases and J 7 bases, leaving 10 bases between the germline ends. This CDR3 has 12 amino acids. Germline CDR1 and CDR2: SGDLS and YYNGEE. The DNA for the CDR3 is TGTGCCAGCAGCGCCCCCCCCGGTGGCTACACCTTC. Its protein is CASSAPPGGYTF. The full variable domain, its missing parts supplied by reference TRBV9 and TRBJ1-2, is DSGVTQTPKHLITATGQRVTLRCSPRSGDLSVYWYQQSLDQGLQFLIQYYNGEERAKGNILERFSAQQFPDLHSELNLSSLELGDSALYFCASSAPPGGYTFGSGTRLTVV.

The chain links TRBV10-3 to TRBJ2-1; TRBD2 might be the D (5 bases). Trimming cost V 0 bases and J 5 bases, with 14 bases left between them. The CDR3 is 16 amino acids. CDR1 ENHRY and CDR2 SYGVKD come from the germline V gene. This CDR3 reads CAISESRVQRNNEQFF. For the CDR3, the DNA is TGTGCCATCAGTGAGTCGAGAGTGCAGCGGAACAATGAGCAGTTCTTC.

V and J are TRBV4-1 and TRBJ2-7; TRBD1 agrees at 12 bases. Germline CDR1 reads MGHRA; CDR2 reads YSYEKL. Trimming cost V 4 bases and J 3 bases; bases outside gene matches: 10. This CDR3 has 17 residues. CDR3 in amino acids: CASSPRAGTGGFYEQYF. The CDR3 DNA sequence: TGCGCCAGCAGCCCGCGGGCCGGGACAGGGGGCTTCTACGAGCAGTACTTC.

The chain couples TRBV29-1 to TRBJ2-3, with D maybe TRBD1 (5 bases). The CDR3 is 12 residues long. Trimming pared 2 bases from V and 6 bases from J, leaving 9 bases between. Germline values: CDR1 SQVTM, CDR2 ANQGSEA. Here the CDR3 reads CSVEKDTDTQYF. The CDR3, as DNA: TGCAGCGTTGAAAAGGACACCGATACGCAGTATTTT.

In this sample, this clone turned up a few times. This chain connects TRBV5-1 to TRBJ2-7; 8 bases line up with TRBD1. Germline values: CDR1 SGHRS, CDR2 YFSETQ. With V trimmed by 4 bases and J by 13 bases, 10 bases remained unmatched. This CDR3 is built from 12 residues. In DNA form, the CDR3 reads TGCGCCAGCAGCATTGCGGGGACAGGATTATACTTC. Protein sequence: CASSIAGTGLYF.

The rearrangement links TRBV14 to TRBJ1-2, with a weak D call TRBD1 (5 bases). The germline CDR1 and CDR2 sequences are SGHDN and FVKESK. Trimming pared 0 bases from V and 8 bases from J, leaving 16 bases between. The CDR3 is made up of 15 amino acids. CDR3 DNA sequence: TGTGCCAGCAGCCAAGAGGGAGGGGAATGGTTCGGCTACACCTTC. It translates to CASSQEGGEWFGYTF. The full variable domain, with the rest looked up from reference TRBV14 and TRBJ1-2, is EAGVTQFPSHSVIEKGQTVTLRCDPISGHDNLYWYRRVMGKEIKFLLHFVKESKQDESGMPNNRFLAERTGGTYSTLKVQPAELEDSGVYFCASSQEGGEWFGYTFGSGTRLTVV.

The chain couples TRBV7-2 to TRBJ1-2; D not certain. CDR1 is SGHTA and CDR2 is FQGNSA in the germline V gene. V gave up 8 bases and J gave up 3 bases, with 13 bases separating them. There are 13 residues in the CDR3. CDR3 DNA: TGTGCCAGCGGCCGACAACCATACTATGGCTACACCTTC. Its protein product is CASGRQPYYGYTF.

The chain couples TRBV7-9 to TRBJ1-4, with 7 bases identical to TRBD1. J gave up 2 bases and V 5 bases, and 5 bases lay outside the gene matches. Germline values: CDR1 SEHNR, CDR2 FQNEAQ (reference sequence). The CDR3 has 15 residues. CDR3 residues: CASSRKTGTNEKLFF. The CDR3 coding sequence is TGTGCCAGCAGCCGGAAGACAGGGACTAATGAAAAACTGTTTTTT.

V gene TRBV6-1 combines with J gene TRBJ1-1; D call uncertain. V lost 6 bases and J 10 bases, leaving 12 bases between the germline ends. Germline V gene sequence: CDR1 MNHNS, CDR2 SASEGT. The length of the CDR3 is 11 residues. CDR3: CASRINSGAFF. DNA for the CDR3: TGTGCCAGCAGGATTAACTCCGGAGCTTTCTTT.

This clone was detected only once. The chain is built from TRBV6-5 and TRBJ2-3; D is perhaps TRBD1 (6 bases). Deletions cut 7 bases from V and 3 bases from J, with 11 bases between. There are 13 residues in the CDR3. Germline CDR1 and CDR2: MNHEY and SVGAGI. CDR3 sequence (DNA): TGTGCCAGCACCAGGGGCGGTACAGATACGCAGTATTTT. It codes for CASTRGGTDTQYF.

The rearrangement joins TRBV30 to TRBJ1-3; D may be TRBD1 (5 bases). The ends were cut back, 2 bases at V and 2 bases at J, with 13 bases in the middle. Germline loops: CDR1 GTSNPN, CDR2 SVGIG (reference sequence). This CDR3 has 15 residues. The CDR3 region has the DNA TGTGCCTGGAGTCCAGGGTTATCAACTGGAAACACCATATATTTT. Translation gives CAWSPGLSTGNTIYF.